Listed below are T cell receptor beta chains from one sample, sequenced in a study of T cell repertoires in cytomegalovirus infection. TCRdb independently ran MiXCR on the reads; one entry per CDR3 protein. Found here are 550,000 to 850,000 distinct CDR3 sequences, 30% to 35% of them singletons; the top ten hold about 20%. What these receptors recognize is not known. Source: cultured PBMCs, taken from culture after CMV antigen stimulation. These receptor sequences come from a human donor in good health (CMV status not recorded). Some clones in this sample may be carry-over from other donors' samples. Each CDR3 is given with its conserved first and last residue.

V gene,CDR3 protein
TRBV7-2,CASSLATNVLTF
TRBV7-9,CASSRYNRDWDEKLFF
TRBV12-3/TRBV12-4,CASSDTLGLTQYF
TRBV6-1,CASSGHRQGNFNEQYF
TRBV27,CASSLFGGLKDNEQFF
TRBV29-1,CSVYRGTYEQYF
TRBV7-9,CASSLTYEQLFF
TRBV24-1,CATSDSYAGDTQYF
TRBV5-1,CASSPGLAGVQGEQYF
TRBV28,CASSWGSVPPDTQYF
TRBV19,CASSIGNYEQYF
TRBV19,CASTTGTTNTGELFF
TRBV29-1,CSVEPPSPFSGSYNEQFF
TRBV27,CASMGGASYEQYF
TRBV20-1,CSARVSDRGRGF
TRBV6-6,CASSYGPFGGWGDTQYF
TRBV9,CASTVGARVETEAFF
TRBV5-1,CASSFGQTLYSGANVLTF
TRBV7-6,CASSPVFRGGRYEQYF
TRBV10-3,CAISEGEGRPQETQYF
TRBV6-2/TRBV6-3,CASTGGWNEQFF
TRBV19,CASKGTGNPEQYF
TRBV7-2,CASSPKALAGDHNEQFF
TRBV29-1,CSAKDTLYGGYTF